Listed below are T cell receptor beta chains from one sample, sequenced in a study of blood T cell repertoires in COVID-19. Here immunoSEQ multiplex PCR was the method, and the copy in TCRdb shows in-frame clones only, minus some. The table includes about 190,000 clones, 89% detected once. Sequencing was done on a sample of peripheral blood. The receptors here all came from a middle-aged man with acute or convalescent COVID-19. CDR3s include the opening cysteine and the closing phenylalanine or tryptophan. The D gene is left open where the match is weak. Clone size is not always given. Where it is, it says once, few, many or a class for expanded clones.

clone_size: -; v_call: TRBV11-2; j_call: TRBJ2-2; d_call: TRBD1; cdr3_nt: TGTGCCAGCAGCGACAGGGGGGTCAACACCGGGGAGCTGTTTTTT; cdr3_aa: CASSDRGVNTGELFF
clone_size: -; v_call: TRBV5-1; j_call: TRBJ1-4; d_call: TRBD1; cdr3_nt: TGCGCCAGCAGCTTGGACAGGGGGTACGAAAAACTGTTTTTT; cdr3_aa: CASSLDRGYEKLFF
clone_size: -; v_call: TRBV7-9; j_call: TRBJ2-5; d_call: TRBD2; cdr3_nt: TGTGCCAGCAGCTCCAGCGGGGGGACAGAGAAGAACTTC; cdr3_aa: CASSSSGGTEKNF
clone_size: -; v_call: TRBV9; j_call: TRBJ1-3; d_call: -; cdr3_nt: TGTGCCAGCAGCGTAGGGTCGCAGTCCGGAAACACCATATATTTT; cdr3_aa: CASSVGSQSGNTIYF
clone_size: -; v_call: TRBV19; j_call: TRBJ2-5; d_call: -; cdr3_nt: TGTGCCAGTAGTATGCATATCAGTGGGGGGGCCGGAGAGACCCAGTACTTC; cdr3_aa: CASSMHISGGAGETQYF
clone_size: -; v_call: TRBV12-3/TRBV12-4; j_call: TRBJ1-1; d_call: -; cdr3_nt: TGTGCCAGCAGCAGGACAGAGAACACTGAAGCTTTCTTT; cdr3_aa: CASSRTENTEAFF
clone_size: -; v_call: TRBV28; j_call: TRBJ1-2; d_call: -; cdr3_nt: TGTGCCAGCAGTTTATTTACGGGAAACTATGGCTACACCTTC; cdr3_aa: CASSLFTGNYGYTF
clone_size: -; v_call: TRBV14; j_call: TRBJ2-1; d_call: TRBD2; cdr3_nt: TGTGCCAGCAGCCAAGGAAAGCGGGGGGCCGGAGAGCAGTTCTTC; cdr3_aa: CASSQGKRGAGEQFF
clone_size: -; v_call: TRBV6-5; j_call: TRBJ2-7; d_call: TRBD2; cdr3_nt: TGTGCCAGCAGCCCCTGGGGGGGAGGGAACGAGCAGTACTTC; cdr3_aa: CASSPWGGGNEQYF
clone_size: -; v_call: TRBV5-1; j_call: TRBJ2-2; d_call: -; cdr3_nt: TGCGCCAGCAACGGCCCCGGGCGGGGAGCCGGGGAGCTGTTTTTT; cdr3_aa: CASNGPGRGAGELFF
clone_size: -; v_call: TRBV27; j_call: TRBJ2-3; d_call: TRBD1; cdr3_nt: TGTGCCAGCAGTGAATCGGACAGGCACCTTAGGGCAGATACGCAGTATTTT; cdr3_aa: CASSESDRHLRADTQYF
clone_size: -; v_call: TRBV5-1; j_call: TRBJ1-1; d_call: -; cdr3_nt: TGCGCCAGCAGCTTGGCAGGGTACACTGAAGCTTTCTTT; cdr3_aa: CASSLAGYTEAFF
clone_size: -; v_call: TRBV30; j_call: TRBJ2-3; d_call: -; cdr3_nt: TGTGCCTGGAGGTCAGGACAGACCAACACAGATACGCAGTATTTT; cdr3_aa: CAWRSGQTNTDTQYF
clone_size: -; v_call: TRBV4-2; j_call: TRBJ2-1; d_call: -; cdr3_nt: TGTGCCAGCAGCCCCCGGTGGGGAGGTCCCAATGAGCAGTTCTTC; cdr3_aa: CASSPRWGGPNEQFF
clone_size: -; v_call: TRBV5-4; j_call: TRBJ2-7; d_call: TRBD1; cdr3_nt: TGTGCCAGCAGCTTGGGCGGACAGGGGATGGGTAAGCTCTACTTC; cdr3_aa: CASSLGGQGMGKLYF
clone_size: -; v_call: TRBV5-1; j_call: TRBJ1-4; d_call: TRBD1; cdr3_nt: TGCGCCAGCAGCTCCGGACAGGGTAATGAAAAACTGTTTTTT; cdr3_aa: CASSSGQGNEKLFF
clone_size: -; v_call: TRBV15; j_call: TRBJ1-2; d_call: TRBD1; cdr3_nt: TGTGCCACCAGCAGAGATCAGGGGGACACAAACTATGGCTACACCTTC; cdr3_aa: CATSRDQGDTNYGYTF
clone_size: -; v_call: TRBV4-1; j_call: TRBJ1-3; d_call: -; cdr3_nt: TGCGCCAGCAGCCAAGACTCTCTATCTGACTCTGGAAACACCATATATTTT; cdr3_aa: CASSQDSLSDSGNTIYF
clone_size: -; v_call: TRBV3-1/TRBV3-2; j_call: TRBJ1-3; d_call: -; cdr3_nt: TGTGCCAGCAGCCAAGATATAGGGGGGGCTGCTGGAAACACCATATATTTT; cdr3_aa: CASSQDIGGAAGNTIYF
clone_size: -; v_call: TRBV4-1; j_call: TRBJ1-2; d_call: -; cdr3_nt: TGCGCCAGCAGCCAAGGGGAAGGGACAAACTATGGCTACACCTTC; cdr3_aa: CASSQGEGTNYGYTF
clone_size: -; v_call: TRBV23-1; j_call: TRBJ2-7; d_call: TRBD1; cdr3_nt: TGCGCCAGCACAGGGACAGTCTCCTACGAGCAGTACTTC; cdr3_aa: CASTGTVSYEQYF
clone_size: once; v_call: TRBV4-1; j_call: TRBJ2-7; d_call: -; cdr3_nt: TGCGCCAGCAGCCAAGAGGACGGGGCCTACGAGCAGTACTTC; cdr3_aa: CASSQEDGAYEQYF
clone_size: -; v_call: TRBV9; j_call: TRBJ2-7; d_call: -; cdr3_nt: TGTGCCAGCAGCGTAGCGGAGGGAACCACCTACGAGCAGTACTTC; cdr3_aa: CASSVAEGTTYEQYF
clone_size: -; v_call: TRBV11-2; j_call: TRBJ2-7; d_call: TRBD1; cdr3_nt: TGTGCCAGCACAACAGGGGGCATCTACGAGCAGTACTTC; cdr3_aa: CASTTGGIYEQYF
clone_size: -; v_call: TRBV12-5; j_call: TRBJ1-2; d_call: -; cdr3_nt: TGTGCTAGTGCCCAGGGGCGTCCTGGGTCTCGTGGCTACACCTTC; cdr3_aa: CASAQGRPGSRGYTF
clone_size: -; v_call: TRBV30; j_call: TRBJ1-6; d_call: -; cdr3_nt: TGTGCCTGGAGCGCGGGCGGCTCCTATAATTCACCCCTCCACTTT; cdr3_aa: CAWSAGGSYNSPLHF
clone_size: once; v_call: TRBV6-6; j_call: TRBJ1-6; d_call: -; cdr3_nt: TGTGCCAGCAGCCTCACCCCCCGCGGGAGAGAGGAGGTAACCCGTAAGCCCCTCCACTTT; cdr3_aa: CASSLTPRGREEVTRKPLHF
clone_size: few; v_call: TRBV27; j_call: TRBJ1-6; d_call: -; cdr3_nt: TGTGCCAGCAGTTTGGGCTCCCACCATTATAATTCACCCCTCCACTTT; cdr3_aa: CASSLGSHHYNSPLHF
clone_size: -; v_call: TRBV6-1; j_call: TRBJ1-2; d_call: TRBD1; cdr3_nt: TGTGCCAGCAGTGCACAGGGGCGACCTAACTATGGCTACACCTTC; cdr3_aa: CASSAQGRPNYGYTF
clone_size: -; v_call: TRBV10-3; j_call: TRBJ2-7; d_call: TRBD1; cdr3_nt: TGTGCCATCAGGGGGACAGGGGACTACGAGCAGTACTTC; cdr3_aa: CAIRGTGDYEQYF
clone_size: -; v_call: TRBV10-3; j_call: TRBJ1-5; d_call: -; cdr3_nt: TGTGCCATCAGTGAGGCCGCGGGGGCTAGGAGCAATCAGCCCCAGCATTTT; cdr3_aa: CAISEAAGARSNQPQHF
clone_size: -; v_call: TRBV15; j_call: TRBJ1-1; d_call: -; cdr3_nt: TGTGCCACCAGCAGAGGTCCATCTTACAGGGCTGAAGCTTTCTTT; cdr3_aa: CATSRGPSYRAEAFF
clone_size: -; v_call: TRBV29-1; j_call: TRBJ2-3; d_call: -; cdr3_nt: TGCAGCGGCGTCCCCCAGGGATTGTCCACAGATACGCAGTATTTT; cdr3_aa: CSGVPQGLSTDTQYF
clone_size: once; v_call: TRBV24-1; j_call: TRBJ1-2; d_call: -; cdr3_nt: TGTGCCACCAGTGATTCTTTCGGGGGGGGCTACACCTTC; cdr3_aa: CATSDSFGGGYTF
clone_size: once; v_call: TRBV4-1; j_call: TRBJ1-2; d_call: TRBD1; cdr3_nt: TGCGCCAGCAGCACCAGGACAGGGGACTATGGCTACACCTTC; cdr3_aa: CASSTRTGDYGYTF
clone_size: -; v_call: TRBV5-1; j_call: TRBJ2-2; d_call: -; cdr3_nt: TGCGCCAGCAGCTTGGGAGGAGGCACCGGGGAGCTGTTTTTT; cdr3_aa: CASSLGGGTGELFF
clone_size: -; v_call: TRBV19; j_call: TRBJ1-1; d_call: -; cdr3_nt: TGTGCCAGTAGTCCATTGGGGGGGATTGGTGAAGCTTTCTTT; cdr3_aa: CASSPLGGIGEAFF
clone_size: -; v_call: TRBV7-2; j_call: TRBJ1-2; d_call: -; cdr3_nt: TGTGCCAGCAGCTTAGCCACAGCATCTGATGGCTACACCTTC; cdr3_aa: CASSLATASDGYTF
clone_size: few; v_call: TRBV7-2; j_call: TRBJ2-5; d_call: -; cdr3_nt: TGTGCCAGCAGCAGAATGTATAGCCAAGAGACCCAGTACTTC; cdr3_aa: CASSRMYSQETQYF
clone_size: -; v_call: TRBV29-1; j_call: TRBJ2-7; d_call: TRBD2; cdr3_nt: TGCAGCGCCATGGCTAGCGGGGGGACGTACGAGCAGTACTTC; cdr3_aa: CSAMASGGTYEQYF
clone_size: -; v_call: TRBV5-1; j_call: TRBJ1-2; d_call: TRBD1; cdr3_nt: TGCGCCAGCAGCTCCGGACAGGGGAGCTCTGGCTACACCTTC; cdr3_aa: CASSSGQGSSGYTF
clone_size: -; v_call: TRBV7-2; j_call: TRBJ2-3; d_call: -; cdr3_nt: TGTGCCAGCAGCTCCGGGGGTAGCACAGATACGCAGTATTTT; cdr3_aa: CASSSGGSTDTQYF
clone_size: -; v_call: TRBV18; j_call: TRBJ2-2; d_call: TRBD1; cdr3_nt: TGTGCCAGCTCACCCGCCGGACAGGCCGGGGAGCTGTTTTTT; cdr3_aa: CASSPAGQAGELFF
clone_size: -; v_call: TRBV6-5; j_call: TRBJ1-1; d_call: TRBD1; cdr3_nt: TGTGCCAGCAGTTACCCGGGACAGCCAAAAGCTTTCTTT; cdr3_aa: CASSYPGQPKAFF
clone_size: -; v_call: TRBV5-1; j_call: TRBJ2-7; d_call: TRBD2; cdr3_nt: TGCGCCAGCGCGCCGGGACTAAAGGACGAGCAGTACTTC; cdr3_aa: CASAPGLKDEQYF
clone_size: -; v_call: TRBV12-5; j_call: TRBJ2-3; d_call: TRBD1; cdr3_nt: TGTGCGGGGCCCGGGACAGGGGGCCATAGCACAGATACGCAGTATTTT; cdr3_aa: CAGPGTGGHSTDTQYF
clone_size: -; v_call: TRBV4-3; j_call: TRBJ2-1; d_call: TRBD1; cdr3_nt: TGCGCCAGCAGCCACCCGGGACAGCTAAACAATGAGCAGTTCTTC; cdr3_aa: CASSHPGQLNNEQFF
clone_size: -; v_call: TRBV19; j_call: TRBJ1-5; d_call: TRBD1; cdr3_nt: TGTGCCAGCCGCGACAGGGTTAATCAGCCCCAGCATTTT; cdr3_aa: CASRDRVNQPQHF
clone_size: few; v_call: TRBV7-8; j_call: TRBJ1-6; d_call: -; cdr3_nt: TGTGCCAGCAGCTTAAGGCAGGAGGCTAATTCACCCCTCCACTTT; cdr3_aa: CASSLRQEANSPLHF
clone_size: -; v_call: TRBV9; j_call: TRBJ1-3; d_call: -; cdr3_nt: TGTGCCAGCAGCGTGAACAGGATAGACTCTGGAAACACCATATATTTT; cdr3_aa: CASSVNRIDSGNTIYF
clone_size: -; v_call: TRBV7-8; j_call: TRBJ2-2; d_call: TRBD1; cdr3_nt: TGTGCCAGCAGCCCCCAGACAGGGCCCACCGGGGAGCTGTTTTTT; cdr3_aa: CASSPQTGPTGELFF
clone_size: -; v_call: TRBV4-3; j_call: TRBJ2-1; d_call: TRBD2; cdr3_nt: TGCGCCAGCAGCCAAGTCACGGGGGCGGGGGGCCTCAATGAGCAGTTCTTC; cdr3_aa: CASSQVTGAGGLNEQFF
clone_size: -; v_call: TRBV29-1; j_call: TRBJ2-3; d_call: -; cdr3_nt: TGCAGCGTGGGGGCTTGGGGGGGCAAAGATACGCAGTATTTT; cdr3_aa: CSVGAWGGKDTQYF
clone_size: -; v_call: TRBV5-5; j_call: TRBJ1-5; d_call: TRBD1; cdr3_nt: TGTGCCAGCAGCCCAGGGGGCGGGAATCAGCCCCAGCATTTT; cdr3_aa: CASSPGGGNQPQHF
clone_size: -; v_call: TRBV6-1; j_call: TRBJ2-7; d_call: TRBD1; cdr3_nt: TGTGCCAGCGGGCCTCAGGGGGTGAGGGTCTACGAGCAGTACTTC; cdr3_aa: CASGPQGVRVYEQYF